This is a list of T cell receptor beta chains from one sample in a study of blood T cell repertoires in COVID-19. Using immunoSEQ multiplex PCR, the repertoire was profiled, and TCRdb retains in-frame clones only, with some absent. Of approximately 250,000 clones in the sample, roughly 81% were seen once. The sequencing sample was made of peripheral blood. The receptors were sampled from a man aged 45-65 years with acute or convalescent COVID-19. The CDR3 runs from the conserved cysteine through the conserved F or W. The D gene is left open where the match is weak. Size is omitted from some rows. Given values are once, few, many or a class for expanded clones.

J gene: TRBJ2-7; clone size: -; V gene: TRBV15; D gene: -; CDR3 protein: CATSRVGDEQYF; CDR3 DNA: TGTGCCACCAGCAGAGTCGGGGACGAGCAGTACTTC
J gene: TRBJ1-5; clone size: -; V gene: TRBV12-3/TRBV12-4; D gene: -; CDR3 protein: CASRREDNQPQHF; CDR3 DNA: TGTGCCAGCAGACGGGAGGACAATCAGCCCCAGCATTTT
J gene: TRBJ2-3; clone size: -; V gene: TRBV19; D gene: TRBD2; CDR3 protein: CASTDSGGTTDTQYF; CDR3 DNA: TGTGCCAGTACAGATAGCGGGGGGACCACAGATACGCAGTATTTT
J gene: TRBJ1-2; clone size: -; V gene: TRBV5-1; D gene: -; CDR3 protein: CASSLPAGSFYTF; CDR3 DNA: TGCGCCAGCAGCTTGCCGGCAGGGTCCTTCTACACCTTC
J gene: TRBJ1-1; clone size: -; V gene: TRBV5-1; D gene: -; CDR3 protein: CASSPNLGGNTEAFF; CDR3 DNA: TGCGCCAGCAGCCCCAATTTAGGGGGGAACACTGAAGCTTTCTTT
J gene: TRBJ1-6; clone size: -; V gene: TRBV6-1; D gene: TRBD1; CDR3 protein: CASSAIFDRAGYNSPLHF; CDR3 DNA: TGTGCCAGCAGTGCGATCTTCGACAGGGCCGGCTATAATTCACCCCTCCACTTT
J gene: TRBJ2-3; clone size: -; V gene: TRBV28; D gene: -; CDR3 protein: CASSLSALGTDTQYF; CDR3 DNA: TGTGCCAGCAGTTTATCGGCACTAGGCACAGATACGCAGTATTTT
J gene: TRBJ2-2; clone size: -; V gene: TRBV9; D gene: -; CDR3 protein: CASSVGGRSTGELFF; CDR3 DNA: TGTGCCAGCAGCGTAGGAGGAAGATCAACCGGGGAGCTGTTTTTT
J gene: TRBJ1-4; clone size: -; V gene: TRBV7-6; D gene: TRBD1; CDR3 protein: CASSRGTGYEKLFF; CDR3 DNA: TGTGCCAGCAGCCGAGGGACAGGATATGAAAAACTGTTTTTT
J gene: TRBJ1-4; clone size: -; V gene: TRBV4-2; D gene: -; CDR3 protein: CASSKEQDPNEKLFF; CDR3 DNA: TGTGCCAGCAGCAAGGAACAGGATCCTAATGAAAAACTGTTTTTT
J gene: TRBJ1-5; clone size: -; V gene: TRBV4-2; D gene: -; CDR3 protein: CASSQGTTRRNSNQPQHF; CDR3 DNA: TGTGCCAGCAGCCAAGGCACGACTAGGAGGAATAGCAATCAGCCCCAGCATTTT
J gene: TRBJ2-1; clone size: few; V gene: TRBV5-6; D gene: TRBD1; CDR3 protein: CASSLARDRGFSYNEQFF; CDR3 DNA: TGTGCCAGCAGCTTGGCCCGGGACAGGGGTTTCTCCTACAATGAGCAGTTCTTC
J gene: TRBJ1-1; clone size: -; V gene: TRBV2; D gene: TRBD1; CDR3 protein: CASSDHRGPSTEAFF; CDR3 DNA: TGTGCCAGCAGTGATCACAGGGGGCCCAGCACTGAAGCTTTCTTT
J gene: TRBJ1-2; clone size: -; V gene: TRBV9; D gene: -; CDR3 protein: CASSVAGAKADYGYTF; CDR3 DNA: TGTGCCAGCAGCGTAGCAGGCGCAAAAGCGGACTATGGCTACACCTTC
J gene: TRBJ2-1; clone size: -; V gene: TRBV10-2; D gene: -; CDR3 protein: CASSTSYNEQFF; CDR3 DNA: TGCGCCAGCAGTACTAGCTACAATGAGCAGTTCTTC
J gene: TRBJ2-3; clone size: once; V gene: TRBV6-4; D gene: -; CDR3 protein: CASSDSPVQGSDTQYF; CDR3 DNA: TGTGCCAGCAGTGACTCGCCTGTGCAGGGTTCAGATACGCAGTATTTT
J gene: TRBJ1-2; clone size: -; V gene: TRBV11-2; D gene: TRBD1; CDR3 protein: CASSLGGQGAGANYGYTF; CDR3 DNA: TGTGCCAGCAGCTTAGGTGGTCAGGGGGCGGGTGCGAACTATGGCTACACCTTC
J gene: TRBJ2-6; clone size: -; V gene: TRBV19; D gene: -; CDR3 protein: CASSPSTFSGANVLTF; CDR3 DNA: TGTGCCAGTAGCCCAAGTACATTTTCTGGGGCCAACGTCCTGACTTTC
J gene: TRBJ1-1; clone size: many; V gene: TRBV5-1; D gene: TRBD1; CDR3 protein: CASSSGTGNTEAFF; CDR3 DNA: TGCGCCAGCAGCTCCGGGACAGGCAACACTGAAGCTTTCTTT
J gene: TRBJ1-1; clone size: -; V gene: TRBV6-6; D gene: TRBD1; CDR3 protein: CASSYSDRGNTEAFF; CDR3 DNA: TGTGCCAGCAGTTACTCCGACAGGGGGAACACTGAAGCTTTCTTT
J gene: TRBJ1-3; clone size: -; V gene: TRBV5-1; D gene: -; CDR3 protein: CASSTDSSGNTIYF; CDR3 DNA: TGCGCCAGCAGCACCGACTCCTCTGGAAACACCATATATTTT
J gene: TRBJ1-5; clone size: -; V gene: TRBV27; D gene: -; CDR3 protein: CASSLGRSNQPQHF; CDR3 DNA: TGTGCCAGCAGTTTGGGCCGGAGCAATCAGCCCCAGCATTTT